A single sample is the source of the 5 T cell receptor beta chains below, sequenced in a study of T cell repertoires in cytomegalovirus infection (dated by TCRdb to between 2018 and 2020). The instrument given in TCRdb is Illumina HiSeq 1500. TCRdb ran its own pipeline on the public reads, namely fastp trimming at Q25 and MiXCR clone calling, and kept in-frame beta chains. A single entry per CDR3 protein holds the most common genes and DNA from its merged rows. The table for this sample lists around 500,000 distinct CDR3 sequences; about 39% of them were counted only once. The ten biggest clones cover around two fifths of the sample. The intended sense of this specimen's treatment or condition label: in vitro stimulation with specific CMV peptide epitopes to enrich CMV-specific T cells. No antigen has been identified for these receptors. Sequencing used cultured PBMCs, obtained from culture after CMV antigen stimulation. These receptors all stem from a human donor in good health (CMV status not recorded). Some clones in this sample may be carry-over from other donors' samples.

This rearrangement joins TRBV12-3 or TRBV12-4 to TRBJ1-6, with a tentative D call TRBD1 (5 bases). The CDR3 sequence is 13 residues long. The V and J ends lost 6 bases and 8 bases respectively, with 11 bases between them. CDR3 in amino acids: CASRLSGHSPLHF. The CDR3 nucleotides read TGTGCCAGCAGGCTATCGGGGCATTCACCCCTCCACTTT.

CDR3 coding DNA: TGTGCCAGCAGCATCAGGGATCGTCAGCCCCAGCATTTT. It translates to CASSIRDRQPQHF. V is TRBV11-2 and J is TRBJ1-5; the D gene is possibly TRBD1 (5 bases). Germline CDR1 SGHAT, CDR2 FQNNGV. The CDR3 covers 13 residues. The V end lost 5 bases, the J end lost 6 bases, and 11 bases lay between the germline ends.

J is TRBJ1-2 and V is TRBV5-5; TRBD1 agrees at 8 bases. Germline CDR1 SGHKS, CDR2 YYEKEE (reference sequence). This CDR3 is built from 15 residues. Trimming removed 2 bases from V and 7 bases from J; junction bases left unmatched: 10. The CDR3 DNA follows: TGTGCCAGCAGCTTAGACGGACAGGGTTCGGTTGGCTACACCTTC. Protein sequence: CASSLDGQGSVGYTF.

This chain connects TRBV6-2 or TRBV6-3 to TRBJ2-1, with 9 bases aligning to TRBD2. This CDR3 comprises 15 residues. Germline CDR1 MNHEY, CDR2 SVGEGT. V shed 5 bases, J shed 6 bases, and the junction held 8 bases outside the gene matches. CDR3 sequence: CASSTPTSGANEQFF. The CDR3 nucleotides read TGTGCCAGCAGTACCCCGACTAGCGGAGCCAATGAGCAGTTCTTC.

The chain joins TRBV7-8 to TRBJ1-3, with a weak D call TRBD1 (5 bases). V lost 1 base and J 8 bases, leaving 9 bases between the germline ends. The CDR3 is made up of 13 amino acids. Germline values: CDR1 SGHVS, CDR2 FQNEAQ. The CDR3 DNA reads TGTGCCAGCAGCTTAGGCAGGGAGGACACCATATATTTT. Protein sequence: CASSLGREDTIYF.